This TCR beta chain came from a study of cytomegalovirus exposure and HLA in healthy donors. Study results and caveats: Among TCR beta chains, those listed as cytomegalovirus-associated numbered some 170. Published work reported that the classifier diagnosed cytomegalovirus status with high specificity and sensitivity. CMV antigen specificity was confirmed in vitro for three CMV-associated chains.

This CDR3 spans 16 amino acids. Germline-derived CDR1 and CDR2 are SGHTA and FQGNSA. Trimming cost V 0 bases and J 3 bases, with 15 bases left between them. TCRdb's copy holds only in-frame clones and misses some; the assay was immunoSEQ multiplex PCR. The table shows about 130,000 clones, with around 92% occurring only once. In the case of this clone: Its specificity is unknown.

This TCR was sampled from a man younger than 40 in good health and CMV-seronegative. V usage is TRBV7-2 and J usage is TRBJ2-7, with D possibly being TRBD1 (6 bases). Material for sequencing was PBMCs. For the CDR3, the DNA is TGTGCCAGCAGCTTAGCGCTCAGGGGCTACGACTACGAGCAGTACTTC. Its protein is CASSLALRGYDYEQYF.